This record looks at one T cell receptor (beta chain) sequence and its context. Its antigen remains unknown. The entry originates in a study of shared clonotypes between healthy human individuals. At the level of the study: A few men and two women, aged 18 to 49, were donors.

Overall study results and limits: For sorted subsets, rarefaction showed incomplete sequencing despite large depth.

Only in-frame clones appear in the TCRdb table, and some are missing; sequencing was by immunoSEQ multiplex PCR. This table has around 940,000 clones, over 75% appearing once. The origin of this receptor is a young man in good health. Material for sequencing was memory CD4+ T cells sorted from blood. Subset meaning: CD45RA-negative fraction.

CDR3 sequence: CSVEETGVRQFF. CDR3 nucleotide sequence: TGCAGCGTTGAAGAGACAGGGGTAAGGCAGTTCTTC. This sequence joins TRBV29-1 and TRBJ2-1; 8 bases agree with TRBD1. Germline assignment: CDR1 SQVTM and CDR2 ANQGSEA. CDR3 size: 12 residues. Unmatched junction bases numbered 4, after V lost 0 bases and J lost 12 bases.